This T cell receptor (beta chain) was identified in a study of T cells in Graves' hyperthyroidism and ophthalmopathy. The CDR3 has 18 amino acids. Germline V gene data show CDR1 as SGHTA and CDR2 as FQGNSA. Trimming took 1 base from V and 0 from J, leaving 13 bases between them. This clonotype showed up many times. Its antigen is still unknown. The CDR3 regions of TCR beta were amplified from RNA transcripts. In the first-round RT-PCR of the TCR CDR3, the HTBI primer set was used. MiXCR was run by TCRdb on the multiplex PCR reads, yielding one entry per CDR3 protein. The sample has about 210,000 distinct CDR3 sequences; approximately 17% are singletons. General observations from the study: Researchers report that a 13 V-J model separated ophthalmopathy from stable hyperthyroidism.

The sample taken for sequencing was blood. The clonotype comes from a man aged 50 to 60 with Graves' hyperthyroidism. The V call is TRBV7-2, the J call TRBJ2-6; D may correspond to TRBD1 or TRBD2 (5 bases each). The CDR3 DNA reads as TGTGCCAGCAGCTTAGGGGGGACCGTTTTCTCTGGGGCCAACGTCCTGACTTTC. As protein: CASSLGGTVFSGANVLTF.